This TCR beta chain stems from a study of cytomegalovirus exposure and HLA in healthy donors. General study findings and limits: Indistinguishable V segments, including TRBV6-2 and TRBV6-3, were excluded. Later analysis found that TCR beta chains associated with HLA were more clonally expanded than other, equally common chains. Researchers had no immune exposure information except CMV serostatus available. An analysis done earlier found most TCR beta V segments productive about 87% or about 30% of the time.

Germline values: CDR1 SGHVS, CDR2 FQNEAQ. The CDR3 length is 19 residues. The V end was cut by 2 bases, the J end by 0 bases, with 22 bases between. Points on this clone: Its antigen is not identified.

This PCR relied on a set of 60 Vbeta primers and 13 Jbeta primers. Produced via immunoSEQ multiplex PCR; TCRdb's table is partial and in-frame only. The sample totals about 50,000 clones. The TCR was taken from a woman aged 18-29 years in good health and CMV-seronegative. The V and J genes are TRBV7-8 and TRBJ1-1, with D maybe TRBD1 (5 bases). The sequencing input was PBMCs. CDR3 residues: CASSLLLWGSQALNTEAFF. CDR3 DNA: TGTGCCAGCAGCTTATTGTTGTGGGGCTCTCAGGCTTTGAACACTGAAGCTTTCTTT. The entire variable domain, with the rest obtained from reference TRBV7-8 and TRBJ1-1, is as follows: GAGVSQSPRYKVAKRGQDVALRCDPISGHVSLFWYQQALGQGPEFLTYFQNEAQLDKSGLPSDRFFAERPEGSVSTLKIQRTQQEDSAVYLCASSLLLWGSQALNTEAFFGQGTRLTVV.